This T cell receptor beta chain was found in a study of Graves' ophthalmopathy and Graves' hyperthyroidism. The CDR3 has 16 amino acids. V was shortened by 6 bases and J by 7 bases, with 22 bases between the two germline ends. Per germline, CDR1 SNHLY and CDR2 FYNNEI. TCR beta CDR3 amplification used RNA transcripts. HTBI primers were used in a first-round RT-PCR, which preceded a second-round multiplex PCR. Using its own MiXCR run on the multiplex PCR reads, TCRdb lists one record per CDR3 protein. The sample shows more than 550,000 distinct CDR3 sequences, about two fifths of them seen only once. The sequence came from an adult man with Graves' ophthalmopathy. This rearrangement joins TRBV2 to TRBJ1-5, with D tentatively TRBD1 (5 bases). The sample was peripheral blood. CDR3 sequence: CASSTMMYGGVQPQHF. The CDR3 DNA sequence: TGTGCCAGCAGCACCATGATGTATGGGGGAGTGCAGCCCCAGCATTTT. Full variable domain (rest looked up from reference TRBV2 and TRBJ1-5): EPEVTQTPSHQVTQMGQEVILRCVPISNHLYFYWYRQILGQKVEFLVSFYNNEISEKSEIFDDQFSVERPDGSNFTLKIRSTKLEDSAMYFCASSTMMYGGVQPQHFGDGTRLSIL.